This TCR beta chain came from a study of T-cell reconstitution after alpha-beta-depleted transplantation in children. Unique molecular identifiers were built into the TCRbeta library. TCRdb re-derived calls from the PCR reads in MiXCR, one entry per CDR3 protein. The sample records about 500,000 distinct CDR3 sequences, 30% to 35% being singletons. V was cut by 3 bases and J by 1 base, with 10 bases left in between. This CDR3 region has 15 residues. This rearrangement joins TRBV12-3 or TRBV12-4 to TRBJ1-5, with unresolved D. The sequence came from a human donor who donated a stem cell graft to a child with aplastic anemia. The starting material was PBMCs from the stem cell graft donor, obtained from the stem cell graft. CDR3 loop: CASSFSETSNQPQHF. In nucleotides, the CDR3 is TGTGCCAGCAGTTTTTCGGAAACAAGCAATCAGCCCCAGCATTTT.